This TCR beta chain was obtained from a study of control samples from healthy donors and cancer patients. This CDR3 has 10 amino acids. V lost 6 bases and J 5 bases, leaving 5 bases between the germline ends. Germline CDR1 and CDR2: LGHDT and YNNKEL (reference sequence). Here immunoSEQ multiplex PCR was the method, and the copy in TCRdb shows in-frame clones only, minus some. This sample has about 170,000 clones; roughly 89% occur once, and the top ten carry around 12%. The receptor was derived from a man aged 25-45 years in good health. The sequenced sample consisted of blood. The chain couples TRBV3-1 (or the pseudogene TRBV3-2) to TRBJ2-7; no firm D call. The CDR3 sequence is CASSGNEQYF. The CDR3 DNA reads TGTGCCAGCAGTGGGAACGAGCAGTACTTC.